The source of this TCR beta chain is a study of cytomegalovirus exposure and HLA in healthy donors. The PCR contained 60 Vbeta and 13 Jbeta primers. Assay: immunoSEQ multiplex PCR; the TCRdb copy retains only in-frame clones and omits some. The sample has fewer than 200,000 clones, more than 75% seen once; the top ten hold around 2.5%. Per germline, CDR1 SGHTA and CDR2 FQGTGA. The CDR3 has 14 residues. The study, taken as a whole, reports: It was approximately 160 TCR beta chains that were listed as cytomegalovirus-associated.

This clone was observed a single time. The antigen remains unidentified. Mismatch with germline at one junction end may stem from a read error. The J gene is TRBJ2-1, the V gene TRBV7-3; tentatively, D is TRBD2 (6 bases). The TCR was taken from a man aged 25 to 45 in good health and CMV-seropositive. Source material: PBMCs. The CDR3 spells CASSLTGLGNEQFF. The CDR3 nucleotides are TGTGCCAGCAGCCTAACGGGACTTGGAAATGAGCAGTTCTTC.